Listed below are T cell receptor beta chains from one sample, sequenced in a study of early T cells in non-severe SARS-CoV-2 infection. TCRdb called the 5' RACE reads again in MiXCR, with one record for every CDR3 protein. The sample contains under 85,000 distinct CDR3 sequences, 10% to 15% of which appear only once. The sample consisted of whole blood. The receptor source for this set is an adult who was a healthcare worker with PCR-confirmed SARS-CoV-2 infection or an uninfected control (not recorded which). The CDR3 runs from the conserved cysteine through the conserved F or W. A D gene is named only where the DNA matches it firmly. Expanded clones get a size class; other rows say once, few or many, or leave the size out.

d_call j_call v_call clone_size cdr3_aa cdr3_nt
NA TRBJ2-1 TRBV6-6 few CASSYGVGEQFF TGTGCCAGCAGTTACGGGGTAGGTGAGCAGTTCTTC
TRBD2 TRBJ2-3 TRBV6-5 NA CASSYSRGGLDTQYF TGTGCCAGCAGTTACTCGCGGGGGGGCCTGGATACGCAGTATTTT
NA TRBJ1-5 TRBV18 few CASSLPPGPQHF TGTGCCAGCTCACTACCACCGGGGCCCCAGCATTTT
NA TRBJ2-7 TRBV6-6 few CASIGKQLSYEQYF TGTGCCAGCATCGGAAAACAACTGTCCTACGAGCAGTACTTC
NA TRBJ1-5 TRBV7-8 few CASSPNYRTGGLNQPQHF TGTGCCAGCAGCCCAAATTACAGAACAGGAGGTCTCAATCAGCCCCAGCATTTT
NA TRBJ1-3 TRBV10-3 NA CAVSEGGLALSGNTIYF TGTGCCGTCTCTGAGGGCGGCCTTGCTCTCTCTGGAAACACCATATATTTT
NA TRBJ1-3 TRBV29-1 many CSVTTGPSGNTIYF TGCAGCGTTACCACAGGCCCCTCTGGAAACACCATATATTTT
NA TRBJ2-1 TRBV29-1 NA CSVLRSYNEQFF TGCAGCGTCCTTAGATCCTACAATGAGCAGTTCTTC
NA TRBJ2-7 TRBV11-2 NA CASSFGTRMREQYF TGTGCCAGCAGCTTCGGGACCAGGATGAGGGAGCAGTACTTC
NA TRBJ2-1 TRBV6-2/TRBV6-3 NA CASSSRVNEQFF TGTGCCAGCAGTTCCAGGGTGAATGAGCAGTTCTTC
TRBD1 TRBJ2-5 TRBV28 few CASSILGTGGLETQYF TGTGCCAGCAGTATTCTCGGCACAGGGGGCCTGGAGACCCAGTACTTC
TRBD2 TRBJ2-3 TRBV19 NA CASSTPTSWYTDTQYF TGTGCCAGTAGTACACCGACTAGCTGGTACACAGATACGCAGTATTTT
NA TRBJ1-3 TRBV9 NA CASSVEGTGNTIYF TGTGCCAGCAGCGTAGAGGGTACTGGAAACACCATATATTTT
NA TRBJ2-2 TRBV12-5 NA CASGLMGGTGELFF TGTGCTAGTGGTCTCATGGGGGGCACCGGGGAGCTGTTTTTT
NA TRBJ2-1 TRBV7-9 few CASSSRDRVNEQFF TGTGCCAGCAGCTCGCGGGACCGCGTAAATGAGCAGTTCTTC
NA TRBJ2-3 TRBV27 many CASSLRVSTDTQYF TGTGCCAGCAGCCTCAGGGTTAGCACAGATACGCAGTATTTT